These T cell receptor beta chains were read from a single sample in a study of blood T cell repertoires in COVID-19. Profiling relied on immunoSEQ multiplex PCR, and the TCRdb table lists in-frame clones only, not all of them. This sample has about 45,000 clones, with 65% to 85% found just once. The sequencing input was peripheral blood. Every receptor here comes from a woman at least 80 years old with acute or convalescent COVID-19. Both conserved end residues are part of each CDR3. The D gene is left open where the match is weak. Some rows mark clone size as missing; the rest say once, few, many or name a class of expanded clone.

clone size	V gene	J gene	D gene	CDR3 DNA	CDR3 protein
.	TRBV7-8	TRBJ2-5	TRBD2	TGTGCCAGCAGCGGCGGGGGTGGCGAGACCCAGTACTTC	CASSGGGGETQYF
.	TRBV30	TRBJ2-1	.	TGTGCCTGGAGTGTACAATATGAGCAGTTCTTC	CAWSVQYEQFF
.	TRBV7-2	TRBJ2-4	.	TGTGCCAGCAGCTTATTTCAGGGAATATTAAACATTCAGTACTTC	CASSLFQGILNIQYF
.	TRBV2	TRBJ1-6	.	TGTGCCAGCACCGCCCTGGCATCTTCCCTGGGAGCCCTCCACTTT	CASTALASSLGALHF
.	TRBV19	TRBJ1-4	.	TGTGCCAGTAGTACCTACAGAGTTGCAACTAATGAAAAACTGTTTTTT	CASSTYRVATNEKLFF
few	TRBV6-6	TRBJ2-2	.	TGTGCCAGCAATCTTGGGCCGGGAGTCACCGGGGAGCTGTTTTTT	CASNLGPGVTGELFF
.	TRBV3-1/TRBV3-2	TRBJ2-7	.	TGTGCCAGCAGCCAGTTTCTGGCGGGATTACACGAGCAGTACTTC	CASSQFLAGLHEQYF
.	TRBV7-9	TRBJ1-3	.	TGTGCCAGCAGCTTATCTTCCGTGAGCTCTGGAAACACCATATATTTT	CASSLSSVSSGNTIYF
.	TRBV28	TRBJ2-1	.	TGTGCCAGCAGTCCATCGGGTCGGGGTTTTGACAATGAGCAGTTCTTC	CASSPSGRGFDNEQFF
.	TRBV29-1	TRBJ2-7	TRBD1	TGCAGCGTTCGGGACAGGAACTACGAGCAGTACTTC	CSVRDRNYEQYF
once	TRBV6-1	TRBJ1-5	.	TGTGCCAGCAGTGAAGCGGCAGGGGCTCAGCCCCAGCATTTT	CASSEAAGAQPQHF
.	TRBV7-2	TRBJ2-1	TRBD2	TGTGCCAGCAGCTCTAAGGCGGGGGGCAGGAATGAGCAGTTCTTC	CASSSKAGGRNEQFF
.	TRBV11-3	TRBJ2-1	.	TGTGCCAGCAGCGCCGCGGGGCGAGGGAACAATGAGCAGTTCTTC	CASSAAGRGNNEQFF
.	TRBV2	TRBJ2-5	.	TGTGCCAGCAGCGAGGGCCTTCGGACCCAGTACTTC	CASSEGLRTQYF
.	TRBV7-9	TRBJ1-2	.	TGTGCCAGCAGCAGAAACAGGGATACTTTCTATGGCTACACCTTC	CASSRNRDTFYGYTF
once	TRBV18	TRBJ2-7	TRBD1	TGTGCCAGCTCACCACTCCCGGGACAGGGGACCTACGAGCAGTACTTC	CASSPLPGQGTYEQYF
.	TRBV6-6	TRBJ1-4	.	TGTGCCAGCAGTTTCGACGGAGTTAATGAAAAACTGTTTTTT	CASSFDGVNEKLFF
.	TRBV6-5	TRBJ1-1	.	TGTGCCAGCAGTTACTCGACAGTCACTGAAGCTTTCTTT	CASSYSTVTEAFF
.	TRBV5-1	TRBJ2-7	TRBD1	TGCGCCAGCAGTTCCCCCCCGGGACAGGTCGACTCCCGGCAGTACTTC	CASSSPPGQVDSRQYF
.	TRBV2	TRBJ2-2	TRBD2	TGTGCCAGCAGTGAAGCGCGGGGGGGCCCCGGGGAGCTGTTTTTT	CASSEARGGPGELFF
.	TRBV4-1	TRBJ1-2	.	TGCGCCAGCAGCCAAGATTTGGTACAGGCCGGCTACACCTTC	CASSQDLVQAGYTF
.	TRBV30	TRBJ1-4	.	TGTGCCGCGGGGGGAACTAATGAAAAACTGTTTTTT	CAAGGTNEKLFF
once	TRBV9	TRBJ2-2	TRBD2	TGTGCCAGCAGCGTAGGCGGGGGAATTTCCACCGGGGAGCTGTTTTTT	CASSVGGGISTGELFF
.	TRBV11-3	TRBJ2-5	TRBD1	TGTGCCAGCAGCTTAGCAGGGGGCGAAGAGACCCAGTACTTC	CASSLAGGEETQYF
.	TRBV6-1	TRBJ1-5	.	TGTGCCAGCAGTGAAGCGCGGCCGACAGCAAATCAGCCCCAGCATTTT	CASSEARPTANQPQHF
.	TRBV7-2	TRBJ1-1	.	TGTGCCAGCAGCCGGGAGTATTTAACTGAAGCTTTCTTT	CASSREYLTEAFF
.	TRBV19	TRBJ1-6	.	TGTGCCACCTTAGCCGGGAGGAATTCACCCCTCCACTTT	CATLAGRNSPLHF
.	TRBV19	TRBJ1-5	.	TGTGCCAGTAGTCCTACGGGGGGTGGCGGATATAGCAATCAGCCCCAGCATTTT	CASSPTGGGGYSNQPQHF
.	TRBV5-1	TRBJ1-1	.	TGCGCCAGCAGCTCGGACAGCACGAACACTGAAGCTTTCTTT	CASSSDSTNTEAFF
.	TRBV10-1	TRBJ2-1	.	TGCGCCAGCAGTGAGTCCTACCTCATCGATGAGCAGTTCTTC	CASSESYLIDEQFF
once	TRBV5-1	TRBJ2-2	TRBD2	TGCGCCAGCAGCTTGAAACCACTAGCGGGGGGACTGAACACCGGGGAGCTGTTTTTT	CASSLKPLAGGLNTGELFF
.	TRBV2	TRBJ1-5	.	TGTGCCAGCAAACCCGGAGGCAGCAATCAGCCCCAGCATTTT	CASKPGGSNQPQHF
.	TRBV3-1/TRBV3-2	TRBJ2-3	TRBD2	TGTGCCAGCAGCCATTTGCGGGGGGGGCTGATAGATACGCAGTATTTT	CASSHLRGGLIDTQYF
.	TRBV30	TRBJ2-3	TRBD2	TGTGCCTGGAGTGGGACAAGCGGGGGGGCCTCTGGGACGCAGTATTTT	CAWSGTSGGASGTQYF
.	TRBV5-5	TRBJ2-7	TRBD1	TGTGCCAGCAGTAACGGACAGGGTAGTTACGAGCAGTACTTC	CASSNGQGSYEQYF
.	TRBV2	TRBJ1-5	TRBD1	TGTGCCAGCAGTATGGGACAGTATAGCAATCAGCCCCAGCATTTT	CASSMGQYSNQPQHF
once	TRBV2	TRBJ2-7	.	TGTGCCAGCAGTGACAGCTCCTACGAGCAGTACTTC	CASSDSSYEQYF
.	TRBV10-3	TRBJ1-2	.	TGTGCCATCAGTGAGACCCTGGACAGTCCCGGCTATGGCTACACCTTC	CAISETLDSPGYGYTF
.	TRBV12-3/TRBV12-4	TRBJ2-5	TRBD1	TGTGCCAGCAGGGACAGGAACCAAGAGACCCAGTACTTC	CASRDRNQETQYF